One and the same sample provided the 30 T cell receptor beta chains below, sequenced in a study of cytomegalovirus exposure and HLA in healthy donors (dated by TCRdb to the late 2010s). Library preparation was by the immunoSEQ multiplex PCR assay. A mixture of 60 forward primers for TCR Vbeta segments and 13 reverse primers for TCR Jbeta segments was used in the multiplex PCR. Entries here come from immuneACCESS through TCRdb and include only in-frame sequences with V and J called. Some clones fail to appear in such tables; in the studies checked, an unresolved V gene covers under half of the shortfall, and the cause of the remainder is unknown. In this sample the table shows about 100,000 clones, about 70% of which occur a single time. The ten largest clones take up 13% to 15% of the sample. Sequences were obtained from PBMCs. All receptors derive from a woman between 70 and 85 years old in good health and CMV-seropositive.

This chain connects TRBV7-3 to TRBJ2-3, with TRBD2 matching 8 bases. The CDR3 consists of 15 residues. Losses at the gene ends were 1 base for V and 3 bases for J; bases not matched to a gene: 3. Germline V lookup: CDR1 SGHTA, CDR2 FQGTGA. CDR3 sequence (DNA): TGTGCCAGCAGCTTAATGGGACTAGAGACAGATACGCAGTATTTT. This encodes CASSLMGLETDTQYF.

This clone has just a few counts. The chain couples TRBV28 to TRBJ2-1; 9 nucleotides align to TRBD2. The junction had 7 bases not matched to a gene; V was cut back by 3 bases and J by 4 bases. There are 16 residues in the CDR3. The germline V gene has CDR1 MDHEN and CDR2 SYDVKM. The CDR3 region is CASSLRAGGRYNEQFF. DNA of the CDR3: TGTGCCAGCAGTTTGAGGGCGGGAGGGAGGTACAATGAGCAGTTCTTC.

CDR3 nucleotides: TGTGCCACCAGCAGGACAGGGTCGGGGACCCAGTACTTC. Residues: CATSRTGSGTQYF. This chain uses TRBV15 with TRBJ2-5, with 7 bases that match TRBD1. CDR1 LNHNV and CDR2 YYDKDF come from the germline V gene (reference sequence). There are 13 residues in the CDR3. Trimming at V came to 3 bases and at J to 7 bases, leaving 5 bases not matched to a gene.

The J gene is TRBJ2-5, the V gene TRBV5-1; the match to TRBD2 covers 14 bases. Germline CDR1 is SGHRS and CDR2 is YFSETQ. CDR3 size: 16 residues. Germline trimming cut 4 bases from V and 5 bases from J; bases unmatched to any gene: 7. This chain's CDR3 is CASSEGLAGAVETQYF. In nucleotides, the CDR3 is TGCGCCAGCAGCGAGGGACTAGCGGGAGCGGTGGAGACCCAGTACTTC.

The chain is built from TRBV7-8 and TRBJ2-5; TRBD1 aligns across 7 bases. The CDR3 sequence is 14 residues long. Germline V CDR1 and CDR2: SGHVS, FQNEAQ. The V segment lost 5 bases and the J segment 3 bases; nucleotides outside the gene matches: 6. The CDR3 DNA follows: TGTGCCAGCAGCCCCGGGGACAGAAAAGAGACCCAGTACTTC. Translated: CASSPGDRKETQYF.

A few counts support this clone. The chain combines TRBV7-8 with TRBJ2-3, with D possibly being TRBD2 (5 bases). V was pared by 1 base and J by 0 bases, with 8 bases between. The V gene's germline CDR1 is SGHVS and CDR2 FQNEAQ. The CDR3 is 15 amino acids. The CDR3 loop is CASSLGTGSTDTQYF. The DNA for the CDR3 is TGTGCCAGCAGCTTAGGAACGGGAAGCACAGATACGCAGTATTTT.

The CDR3 DNA sequence: TGCGCCAGCGGGACTAGCGGTCTGTGGGAGCAGTACTTC. This translates into CASGTSGLWEQYF. This chain joins TRBV10-2 and TRBJ2-7; 11 bases line up with TRBD2. Germline assignment: CDR1 WSHSY and CDR2 SAAADI. The CDR3 sequence is 13 residues long. V gave up 8 bases and J gave up 7 bases; unmatched junction bases: 7.

This clone was observed a handful of times. The chain couples TRBV10-3 to TRBJ2-3, with 10 bases identical to TRBD2. This CDR3 is 17 amino acids long. Trimming removed 4 bases from V and 4 bases from J; junction bases left unmatched: 11. Germline assignment: CDR1 ENHRY and CDR2 SYGVKD. The CDR3 bases are TGTGCCATCAGTGGCGGGGTGGTAGCGGGAGGCGCAGATACGCAGTATTTT. This gives the protein CAISGGVVAGGADTQYF.

This clone was counted only a few times. The V gene is TRBV6-5, the J gene TRBJ2-7, with D perhaps TRBD2 (5 bases). Looked up from germline, CDR1 is MNHEY and CDR2 is SVGAGI. V lost 7 bases and J lost 5, with 15 bases in between. The CDR3 sequence is 13 residues long. The chain's CDR3 is CASTNAGSHEQYF. DNA of the CDR3: TGTGCCAGCACCAATGCGGGCAGCCACGAGCAGTACTTC.

V and J are TRBV6-5 and TRBJ2-7; D perhaps matches TRBD2 (6 bases). Trimming pared 0 bases from V and 6 bases from J, leaving 18 bases between. CDR1 MNHEY and CDR2 SVGAGI come from the germline V gene. The length of the CDR3 is 16 residues. CDR3 residues: CASSYSTGDPSSEQYF. CDR3 DNA: TGTGCCAGCAGTTACTCGACGGGAGATCCTTCTTCCGAGCAGTACTTC.

The J gene is TRBJ1-5, the V gene TRBV12-5; D unresolved. The V gene's germline CDR1 is LGHNT and CDR2 FRNRAP. CDR3 length: 15 residues. V lost 1 base and J lost 2, with 9 bases in between. CDR3 coding DNA: TGTGCTAGTGGTTTGGCAGGCTTCGGCAATCAGCCCCAGCATTTT. Its protein product is CASGLAGFGNQPQHF.

This clone has just a few counts. The chain couples TRBV28 to TRBJ1-5; D is perhaps TRBD1 (5 bases). V was shortened by 6 bases and J by 0 bases, with 15 bases between the two germline ends. CDR3 size: 16 residues. Germline loops: CDR1 MDHEN, CDR2 SYDVKM. The CDR3: CASRTTTGDSNQPQHF. Written as DNA, the CDR3 is TGTGCCAGCAGAACAACCACAGGAGATAGCAATCAGCCCCAGCATTTT.

The chain links TRBV29-1 to TRBJ1-4; D gene ambiguous. The ends were cut back, 2 bases at V and 5 bases at J, with 9 bases in the middle. Germline-derived CDR1 and CDR2 are SQVTM and ANQGSEA. The CDR3 runs to 13 residues. This chain's CDR3 is CSVEIPVNEKLFF. CDR3 in DNA: TGCAGCGTTGAAATACCGGTGAATGAAAAACTGTTTTTT.

The chain carries TRBV4-1 and TRBJ1-4; TRBD1 matches at 7 bases. V lost 1 base, J lost 4 bases, and 6 bases stayed unmatched. Germline V lookup: CDR1 MGHRA, CDR2 YSYEKL. This CDR3 is 16 amino acids long. CDR3 sequence reads: CASSQGRTGVNEKLFF. CDR3 nucleotides: TGCGCCAGCAGCCAAGGAAGAACAGGGGTTAATGAAAAACTGTTTTTT.

The genes are TRBV9 and TRBJ1-6; D call uncertain. The germline gives CDR1 SGDLS, CDR2 YYNGEE. Trimming pared 3 bases from V and 4 bases from J, leaving 11 bases between. CDR3 size: 15 residues. The CDR3 nucleotides read TGTGCCAGCAGCGGACCGGGAGCATATAATTCACCCCTCCACTTT. This sequence encodes CASSGPGAYNSPLHF.

The V call is TRBV5-1, the J call TRBJ2-7; 8 nucleotides match TRBD1. Germline V CDR1 and CDR2: SGHRS, YFSETQ. Trimming removed 0 bases from V and 3 bases from J; junction bases left unmatched: 5. This CDR3 spans 15 amino acids. CDR3 amino acids: CASSLAVQGDYEQYF. The CDR3 DNA sequence: TGCGCCAGCAGCTTGGCCGTACAGGGGGACTACGAGCAGTACTTC.

V gene TRBV2 combines with J gene TRBJ2-7; tentatively, D is TRBD2 (5 bases). Germline loops: CDR1 SNHLY, CDR2 FYNNEI. The CDR3 loop spans 12 amino acids. Trimming removed 7 bases from V and 5 bases from J, with 12 bases in between. CDR3 DNA sequence: TGTGCCAGCAAGAAGGACGGGAACGAGCAGTACTTC. Its translation: CASKKDGNEQYF.

The J gene is TRBJ1-4, the V gene TRBV4-1, with TRBD1 matching 9 bases. This CDR3 comprises 16 residues. Germline-derived CDR1 and CDR2 are MGHRA and YSYEKL. Trimming cost V 5 bases and J 6 bases; bases outside gene matches: 10. This chain's CDR3 is CASSELAGTGYEKLFF. Here the CDR3 DNA reads TGCGCCAGCAGCGAATTGGCCGGGACAGGGTATGAAAAACTGTTTTTT.

The V and J genes are TRBV28 and TRBJ2-3; 12 bases are shared with TRBD2. Per germline, CDR1 MDHEN and CDR2 SYDVKM. The CDR3 has 16 residues. V lost 6 bases and J lost 2; bases outside the gene matches: 6. CDR3: CASRGLAGKYTDTQYF. The CDR3 DNA is TGTGCCAGCAGAGGACTAGCGGGGAAATACACAGATACGCAGTATTTT.

This clone was seen a few times. The chain joins TRBV10-3 to TRBJ2-5; 7 bases agree with TRBD1. Looked up from germline, CDR1 is ENHRY and CDR2 is SYGVKD. V lost 0 bases, J lost 5 bases, and 6 bases stayed unmatched. The CDR3 runs 15 residues. CDR3 in amino acids: CAISESRGRGETQYF. The CDR3 region has the DNA TGTGCCATCAGTGAGTCTAGGGGGCGCGGGGAGACCCAGTACTTC.

The genes are TRBV12-5 and TRBJ2-5; weak D call: TRBD2 (6 bases). CDR3 length equals 14 residues. Trimming took 6 bases from V and 3 from J, leaving 14 bases between them. CDR1 and CDR2 (germline): LGHNT, FRNRAP. CDR3 amino acids: CASGAGQGEETQYF. CDR3 nucleotides: TGTGCTAGTGGGGCGGGGCAGGGTGAAGAGACCCAGTACTTC. The entire variable domain, with the rest obtained from reference TRBV12-5 and TRBJ2-5, is as follows: DARVTQTPRHKVTEMGQEVTMRCQPILGHNTVFWYRQTMMQGLELLAYFRNRAPLDDSGMPKDRFSAEMPDATLATLKIQPSEPRDSAVYFCASGAGQGEETQYFGPGTRLLVL.

The J gene is TRBJ1-6, the V gene TRBV4-3, with TRBD1 matching 7 bases. Trimming took 5 bases from V and 3 from J; bases not matched to a gene: 4. The CDR3 spans 15 residues. CDR1 LGHNA and CDR2 YSLEER come from the germline V gene. Written as DNA, the CDR3 is TGCGCCAGCAGCGTGGACAGGAACTATAATTCACCCCTCCACTTT. Amino acids: CASSVDRNYNSPLHF.

This chain joins TRBV10-2 and TRBJ1-5; D unclear. V was cut by 1 base and J by 5 bases, with 6 bases left in between. Germline values: CDR1 WSHSY, CDR2 SAAADI. The CDR3 length is 13 residues. The chain's CDR3 is CASSEYGDQPQHF. Written as DNA, the CDR3 is TGCGCCAGCAGTGAGTACGGGGATCAGCCCCAGCATTTT.

This chain links TRBV28 with TRBJ2-7; 7 positions agree with TRBD1. Trimming cost V 6 bases and J 3 bases; bases outside gene matches: 8. Germline CDR1 is MDHEN and CDR2 is SYDVKM. The CDR3 is 14 residues long. The CDR3 DNA reads as TGTGCCAGCAGGCTGACAGGGAATAACTACGAGCAGTACTTC. Residues: CASRLTGNNYEQYF.

The chain joins TRBV6-5 to TRBJ1-1; D unresolved. Trimming pared 0 bases from V and 0 bases from J, leaving 8 bases between. Germline V lookup: CDR1 MNHEY, CDR2 SVGAGI. The CDR3 has 15 residues. DNA for the CDR3: TGTGCCAGCAGTTACTCGAGGGCCGTGAACACTGAAGCTTTCTTT. Its protein is CASSYSRAVNTEAFF.

Of note for this clone: Mismatch with germline at one junction end may stem from a read error. The genes are TRBV7-7 and TRBJ2-5, with D possibly TRBD2 on 5 matching bases. The CDR3 is 14 residues long. Germline CDR1 SSHAT, CDR2 FNYEAQ (reference sequence). CDR3 sequence (DNA): TGTGCTAGCAGCTCCGGGATGAGCCAAGAGACCCAGTACTTC. Its translation: CASSSGMSQETQYF. The variable domain in full, with the rest retrieved from reference TRBV7-7 and TRBJ2-5, is GAGVSQSPRYKVTKRGQDVTLRCDPISSHATLYWYQQALGQGPEFLTYFNYEAQPDKSGLPSDRFSAERPEGSISTLTIQRTEQRDSAMYRCASSSGMSQETQYFGPGTRLLVL.

The genes are TRBV7-2 and TRBJ2-5, with a possible D match to TRBD2 (5 bases). Trimming left V 4 bases short and J 10 bases short, with 10 bases between. The length of the CDR3 is 11 residues. The germline gives CDR1 SGHTA, CDR2 FQGNSA. The CDR3 DNA reads as TGTGCCAGCAGCTCGGTAGGGAGCCAGTACTTC. This gives the protein CASSSVGSQYF.

This clone was counted a few times. The gene calls are TRBV7-8 and TRBJ2-7; TRBD2 matches at 12 bases. The CDR3 spans 17 residues. V was clipped by 4 bases and J by 2 bases; unmatched bases: 9. Germline V gene sequence: CDR1 SGHVS, CDR2 FQNEAQ. CDR3 nucleotides: TGTGCCAGCAGCTCCTCAGCTCTAGCGGGAGGGCCCTACGAGCAGTACTTC. As protein: CASSSSALAGGPYEQYF.

This clone showed up just a few times. The V call is TRBV11-2, the J call TRBJ2-5; tentative D call: TRBD1 (5 bases). V lost 4 bases and J 2 bases, leaving 11 bases between the germline ends. Germline V gives CDR1 SGHAT, CDR2 FQNNGV. There are 14 residues in the CDR3. CDR3 DNA: TGTGCCAGCAGCTCCCGGACAAGGCAAGAGACCCAGTACTTC. Residues: CASSSRTRQETQYF.

This chain's CDR3 is CASSLDGTGGETQYF. The CDR3 DNA follows: TGTGCCAGCAGCTTAGACGGGACAGGGGGAGAGACCCAGTACTTC. The V gene is TRBV7-3, the J gene TRBJ2-5, with TRBD1 identical over 11 bases. The CDR3 loop spans 15 amino acids. The germline V gene encodes CDR1 SGHTA and CDR2 FQGTGA. V lost 2 bases to trimming and J lost 4 bases; unmatched junction nucleotides: 3.